One sample yielded the 30 T cell receptor beta chains listed below, sequenced in a study of T cells in Graves' hyperthyroidism and ophthalmopathy. It was RNA transcripts that yielded the amplified TCR beta CDR3 regions. During a first-round RT-PCR of the TCR CDR3, the HTBI primer set was used. One entry per CDR3 protein, called by TCRdb with MiXCR from the multiplex PCR reads. The table has about 400,000 distinct CDR3 sequences, 15% seen once. The specimen sequenced was blood. All receptors derive from a woman younger than 45 with Graves' hyperthyroidism.

The rearrangement links TRBV30 to TRBJ2-1; weak D call: TRBD2 (6 bases). The CDR3 totals 11 residues. Trimming cost V 4 bases and J 5 bases, with 6 bases left between them. Germline V gene sequence: CDR1 GTSNPN, CDR2 SVGIG (reference sequence). The CDR3 region has the DNA TGTGCCTGGACGGGGGACAATGAGCAGTTCTTC. Translated: CAWTGDNEQFF.

The chain employs TRBV20-1 and TRBJ1-2, with 11 bases matching TRBD1. The germline gives CDR1 DFQATT, CDR2 SNEGSKA (reference sequence). The V and J ends lost 1 base and 3 bases, in that order; junction bases with no gene match: 4. There are 15 residues in the CDR3. The CDR3 sequence is CSARARTGGDYGYTF. DNA for the CDR3: TGCAGTGCTAGAGCCCGGACAGGGGGCGACTATGGCTACACCTTC.

In this sample, this clonotype turned up many times. The chain uses TRBV29-1 and TRBJ2-5, with unresolved D. Trimming took 6 bases from V and 5 from J, leaving 7 bases between them. Per germline, CDR1 SQVTM and CDR2 ANQGSEA. This CDR3 is 10 amino acids long. The CDR3 sequence is CSVTRETQYF. In DNA form, the CDR3 reads TGCAGCGTGACGAGGGAGACCCAGTACTTC.

The rearrangement joins TRBV20-1 to TRBJ2-7; 9 bases match TRBD2. CDR3 length: 13 amino acids. Per germline, CDR1 DFQATT and CDR2 SNEGSKA (reference sequence). This CDR3 is CSLLAGRTYEQYF. As DNA, the CDR3 is TGCAGCTTACTAGCGGGCAGAACCTACGAGCAGTACTTC.

The sample holds many counts of this clonotype. The chain is built from TRBV2 and TRBJ2-1; 9 bases map to TRBD1. Trimming took 5 bases from V and 7 from J; bases not matched to a gene: 6. This CDR3 has 14 residues. Germline V gene sequence: CDR1 SNHLY, CDR2 FYNNEI. The CDR3 coding sequence is TGTGCCAGCAGTAGGGACAGGGCGGAAAATGAGCAGTTCTTC. This translates into CASSRDRAENEQFF. Complete variable domain (other parts from reference TRBV2 and TRBJ2-1): EPEVTQTPSHQVTQMGQEVILRCVPISNHLYFYWYRQILGQKVEFLVSFYNNEISEKSEIFDDQFSVERPDGSNFTLKIRSTKLEDSAMYFCASSRDRAENEQFFGPGTRLTVL.

This clonotype was recorded many times. V is TRBV6-5 and J is TRBJ2-1, with 16 bases identical to TRBD2. Germline V CDR1 and CDR2: MNHEY, SVGAGI. V trimming: 2 bases; J trimming: 9 bases; junction bases outside the gene matches: 13. The CDR3 runs 19 residues. The CDR3, as DNA: TGTGCCAGCAGTTACCAAGGGACTAGCGGGAGGGCCCCCTCGAGTGAGCAGTTCTTC. Translated, it gives CASSYQGTSGRAPSSEQFF.

The V call is TRBV27, the J call TRBJ2-7, with D unclear. V was cut by 4 bases and J by 7 bases, with 17 bases left in between. Germline CDR1 is MNHEY and CDR2 is SMNVEV (reference sequence). The CDR3 contains 14 residues. The CDR3 protein is CASSSAPPGQEQYF. DNA for the CDR3: TGTGCCAGCAGTTCCGCTCCCCCCGGTCAGGAGCAGTACTTC.

Worth noting for this clonotype: This may arise from a read error, as a much more abundant clone is one base away. The chain recombines TRBV2 with TRBJ2-1; TRBD2 agrees at 8 bases. The CDR3 is 16 residues long. Losses at the gene ends were 5 bases for V and 8 bases for J; bases not matched to a gene: 14. CDR1 and CDR2 (germline): SNHLY, FYNNEI. CDR3: CASSSPGASGPDEQFF. As DNA, the CDR3 is TGTGCCAGCAGTTCTCCCGGGGCTAGCGGGCCCGATGAGCAGTTCTTC. Using reference TRBV2 and TRBJ2-1 for the parts outside the CDR3, the full variable domain is EPEVTQTPSHQVTQMGQEVILRCVPISNHLYFYWYRQILGQKVEFLVSFYNNEISEKSEIFDDQFSVERPDGSNFTLKIRSTKLEDSAMYFCASSSPGASGPDEQFFGPGTRLTVL.

The V call is TRBV9, the J call TRBJ1-6; D unclear. The CDR3 loop spans 16 amino acids. V shed 4 bases and J shed 0 bases, with 11 bases lying between them. Germline CDR1 reads SGDLS; CDR2 reads YYNGEE. The CDR3 nucleotides are TGTGCCAGCAGCAGGCAGGAACTCTCCTATAATTCACCCCTCCACTTT. It codes for CASSRQELSYNSPLHF.

The gene calls are TRBV6-1 and TRBJ1-3, with 7 bases fitting TRBD1. The CDR3 runs to 15 residues. Germline V gene sequence: CDR1 MNHNS, CDR2 SASEGT. J lost 1 base, V lost 6 bases, and 6 bases had no gene match. The CDR3 spells CASSYDRVSGNTIYF. In DNA form, the CDR3 reads TGTGCCAGCAGCTACGACAGGGTTTCTGGAAACACCATATATTTT.

This clonotype appeared many times. This chain connects TRBV6-6 to TRBJ2-1; no clear D gene. The CDR3 is 15 amino acids. Deletions cut 2 bases from V and 6 bases from J, with 14 bases between. Per the germline V gene, CDR1 is MNHNY and CDR2 is SVGAGI (reference sequence). The CDR3 spells CASSYGYPTLNEQFF. CDR3 DNA sequence: TGTGCCAGCAGTTACGGCTACCCAACGCTCAATGAGCAGTTCTTC.

At least ten counts were recorded for this clonotype. This rearrangement joins TRBV3-1 to TRBJ2-3; TRBD1 aligns across 10 bases. With V trimmed by 6 bases and J by 3 bases, 9 bases remained unmatched. The CDR3 is made up of 16 amino acids. Germline CDR1 LGHDT, CDR2 YNNKEL (reference sequence). The CDR3 coding sequence is TGTGCCAGCAGGGGTGGGACAGGGGCCACAACAGATACGCAGTATTTT. Translating gives CASRGGTGATTDTQYF.

This clonotype was counted many times. This chain uses TRBV24-1 with TRBJ2-1; 12 positions match TRBD2. With V trimmed by 4 bases and J by 10 bases, 10 bases remained unmatched. Germline CDR1 reads KGHDR; CDR2 reads SFDVKD. This CDR3 contains 16 residues. The CDR3, as DNA: TGTGCCACCAGTGAGGCTAGCGGGAGGGCTTACCACGAGCAGTTCTTC. Protein: CATSEASGRAYHEQFF.

This clonotype has just a few counts. The J gene is TRBJ2-3, the V gene TRBV6-1; D ambiguous. The V gene's germline CDR1 is MNHNS and CDR2 SASEGT. V lost 7 bases, J lost 1 base, and 15 bases lay in between. The length of the CDR3 is 15 residues. CDR3 nucleotides: TGTGCCAGCACCAACCTTCTGGCGGGCACAGATACGCAGTATTTT. Protein sequence: CASTNLLAGTDTQYF.

The table lists this clonotype with many counts. The CDR3 DNA reads TGTGCCAGCAGCACAACCACAGGGGGCCTAGCTTTCTTT. Protein: CASSTTTGGLAFF. The chain couples TRBV9 to TRBJ1-1, with 9 bases aligning to TRBD1. Trimming took 4 bases from V and 10 from J; bases not matched to a gene: 8. The CDR3 has 13 amino acids. Germline assignment: CDR1 SGDLS and CDR2 YYNGEE.

This clonotype was found many times. The chain links TRBV12-3 or TRBV12-4 to TRBJ2-7; 8 bases align to TRBD2. J lost 2 bases, V lost 6 bases, and 6 bases had no gene match. This CDR3 has 14 residues. Here the CDR3 DNA reads TGTGCCAGCAGCGTGCGGGGGGCGGCCTACGAGCAGTACTTC. Protein sequence: CASSVRGAAYEQYF.

This clonotype occurred many times. The V call is TRBV12-3 or TRBV12-4, the J call TRBJ2-7; tentatively, D is TRBD1 (5 bases). The CDR3 spans 13 residues. Trimming pared 4 bases from V and 2 bases from J, leaving 9 bases between. The CDR3 here is CASSWGSPYEQYF. In DNA form, the CDR3 reads TGTGCCAGCAGTTGGGGCAGTCCCTACGAGCAGTACTTC.

This clonotype turned up a few times. The V gene is TRBV29-1, the J gene TRBJ2-7; D may match TRBD1 or TRBD2 (5 bases each). Germline loops: CDR1 SQVTM, CDR2 ANQGSEA. The CDR3 sequence is 12 residues long. V was clipped by 6 bases and J by 4 bases, with 13 bases between them. The CDR3 bases are TGCAGCGTCCTAAAGAGGGGATACGAGCAGTACTTC. Its protein is CSVLKRGYEQYF.

This clonotype has a handful of counts. This rearrangement joins TRBV13 to TRBJ2-7, with D uncertain. V was pared by 2 bases and J by 2 bases, with 10 bases between. This CDR3 is 14 amino acids long. From germline, CDR1 is PRHDT and CDR2 FYEKMQ (reference sequence). CDR3 in DNA: TGTGCCAGCAGCTTAACAGCGATAGCCTACGAGCAGTACTTC. It codes for CASSLTAIAYEQYF. Filled out from reference TRBV13 and TRBJ2-7, the complete variable domain reads AAGVIQSPRHLIKEKRETATLKCYPIPRHDTVYWYQQGPGQDPQFLISFYEKMQSDKGSIPDRFSAQQFSDYHSELNMSSLELGDSALYFCASSLTAIAYEQYFGPGTRLTVT.

This clonotype has ten or more counts. V and J are TRBV20-1 and TRBJ2-7, with D perhaps given as TRBD1 or TRBD2 (6 bases each). V dropped 2 bases and J dropped 5 bases, with 22 bases sitting between them. Germline V CDR1 and CDR2: DFQATT, SNEGSKA (reference sequence). The CDR3 contains 16 residues. The CDR3 spells CSARPTTNREVHEQYF. The CDR3, as DNA: TGCAGTGCTAGACCTACCACCAACAGGGAGGTCCACGAGCAGTACTTC.

The chain uses TRBV30 and TRBJ1-2, with 9 bases fitting TRBD1. Germline assignment: CDR1 GTSNPN and CDR2 SVGIG (reference sequence). The CDR3 contains 15 residues. The junction had 11 bases not matched to a gene; V was cut back by 3 bases and J by 6 bases. The CDR3 reads CAWSPQLQGAHGYTF. The CDR3 DNA reads as TGTGCCTGGAGCCCTCAACTACAGGGGGCACATGGCTACACCTTC.

Many counts were recorded for this clonotype. This chain connects TRBV28 to TRBJ1-1; no firm D call. Germline V gene sequence: CDR1 MDHEN, CDR2 SYDVKM. V was trimmed by 5 bases and J by 4 bases, leaving 17 bases between them. The CDR3 has 15 amino acids. The CDR3 DNA reads as TGTGCCAGCAGTCCCCCGGCGGCCCATGTCACTGAAGCTTTCTTT. Translation: CASSPPAAHVTEAFF.

This clonotype was seen a few times. The CDR3 sequence is CSASLGLAATDTQYF. The CDR3 DNA sequence: TGCAGTGCTAGTTTGGGCCTAGCGGCCACAGATACGCAGTATTTT. This chain uses TRBV20-1 with TRBJ2-3; 7 nucleotides agree with TRBD2. V was clipped by 3 bases and J by 2 bases; unmatched bases: 8. Germline CDR1 reads DFQATT; CDR2 reads SNEGSKA (reference sequence). The CDR3 is made up of 15 amino acids.

This clonotype turned up a few times. The V gene is TRBV3-1, the J gene TRBJ2-7, with TRBD2 matching 7 bases. Germline V gives CDR1 LGHDT, CDR2 YNNKEL (reference sequence). This CDR3 is built from 18 residues. Losses at the gene ends were 7 bases for V and 1 base for J; bases not matched to a gene: 19. CDR3 protein: CASIQDNREAPKSYEQYF. Written as DNA, the CDR3 is TGTGCCAGCATCCAGGACAACCGGGAGGCCCCTAAATCCTACGAGCAGTACTTC.

The chain recombines TRBV29-1 with TRBJ2-5; 8 nucleotides line up with TRBD2. V trimming: 7 bases; J trimming: 3 bases; junction bases outside the gene matches: 4. Germline lookup yields CDR1 SQVTM and CDR2 ANQGSEA. The CDR3 runs 12 residues. CDR3 in amino acids: CSAVSGKETQYF. As DNA, the CDR3 is TGCAGCGCCGTTAGCGGGAAAGAGACCCAGTACTTC. Full variable domain (rest looked up from reference TRBV29-1 and TRBJ2-5): SAVISQKPSRDICQRGTSLTIQCQVDSQVTMMFWYRQQPGQSLTLIATANQGSEATYESGFVIDKFPISRPNLTFSTLTVSNMSPEDSSIYLCSAVSGKETQYFGPGTRLLVL.

V gene TRBV6-1 combines with J gene TRBJ1-3; D is unclear. V lost 4 bases and J 0 bases, leaving 10 bases between the germline ends. CDR1 MNHNS and CDR2 SASEGT come from the germline V gene. This CDR3 is built from 15 residues. As DNA, the CDR3 is TGTGCCAGCAGTGCTCAGGCTGTCTCTGGAAACACCATATATTTT. This gives the protein CASSAQAVSGNTIYF.

The V and J genes are TRBV10-3 and TRBJ2-2; no clear D. CDR1 is ENHRY and CDR2 is SYGVKD in the germline V gene. The CDR3 loop spans 11 amino acids. The ends were cut back, 7 bases at V and 7 bases at J, with 7 bases in the middle. The DNA of the CDR3 is TGTGCCATCAACCAAGGCGGGGAGCTGTTTTTT. The encoded protein is CAINQGGELFF.

This clonotype was recorded many times. This chain connects TRBV6-1 to TRBJ2-7; possibly TRBD1 for D (6 bases). CDR3 length: 15 residues. Germline loops: CDR1 MNHNS, CDR2 SASEGT. V lost 5 bases, J lost 3 bases, and 17 bases lay in between. DNA for the CDR3: TGTGCCAGCAGTCGGACAGAACCTATCGGCTACGAGCAGTACTTC. Residues: CASSRTEPIGYEQYF.

This clonotype was found a few times. The rearrangement uses TRBV20-1 and TRBJ1-5; D is unclear. The CDR3 sequence is 15 residues long. The V end lost 1 base, the J end lost 0 bases, and 10 bases lay between the germline ends. CDR1 DFQATT and CDR2 SNEGSKA come from the germline V gene (reference sequence). The CDR3 DNA sequence: TGCAGTGCTAGAGCCCACGGATATAGCAATCAGCCCCAGCATTTT. Translated: CSARAHGYSNQPQHF.

This clonotype was picked up many times. This rearrangement joins TRBV20-1 to TRBJ2-7; 7 positions match TRBD1. V lost 6 bases and J lost 0; bases outside the gene matches: 8. The CDR3 has 14 amino acids. CDR1 is DFQATT and CDR2 is SNEGSKA in the germline V gene (reference sequence). The CDR3 DNA reads TGCAGTGCCGAGGACAGGTTAAACTCCTACGAGCAGTACTTC. Translated: CSAEDRLNSYEQYF.